The TCR beta chain described here comes from a study of early T cells in non-severe SARS-CoV-2 infection. Study information: Chains from this unsorted whole-blood bulk RNA could not be paired. Overall study findings and caveats: Matching results from VDJdb favored anti-spike CD8 responses, leaving private and CD4 specificities undetected.

With respect to this clonotype: Antigen unknown.

Individual cDNA molecules were tagged with unique molecular identifiers. TCRdb recomputed calls from the 5' RACE reads with MiXCR, one row per CDR3 protein. This table holds fewer than 50,000 distinct CDR3 sequences, more than 5.5% found once. The sample here was whole blood, taken at baseline. This sequence originates from an adult who was a healthcare worker with PCR-confirmed SARS-CoV-2 infection or an uninfected control (not recorded which).

The DNA of the CDR3 is TGTGCCAGCAACGCAGGGCTGGGCGGCTACACCTTC. It translates to CASNAGLGGYTF. V usage is TRBV12-3 or TRBV12-4 and J usage is TRBJ1-2; D might be TRBD1 (5 bases). Between the trimmed V and J ends, which lost 7 bases and 8 bases, there was a span of 14 bases. The CDR3 covers 12 residues.